The 29 T cell receptor beta chains reported below all come from one sample, sequenced in a study of cytomegalovirus exposure and HLA in healthy donors. PCR was performed using 60 Vbeta and 13 Jbeta primers. Produced via immunoSEQ multiplex PCR; TCRdb's table is partial and in-frame only. Here the sample spans more than 95,000 clones, over 60% being singletons. Sample: PBMCs. The receptors here all came from a female donor in good health and CMV-seronegative.

In this sample, this clone turned up once. The chain joins TRBV19 to TRBJ1-5, with 10 bases lining up with TRBD1. Germline V gene lookup returns CDR1 LNHDA and CDR2 SQIVND (reference sequence). The CDR3 totals 16 residues. Trimming took 5 bases from V and 3 from J; bases not matched to a gene: 7. The CDR3 loop is CASSPTDRGANQPQHF. CDR3 DNA sequence: TGTGCCAGTAGTCCCACGGACAGGGGGGCCAATCAGCCCCAGCATTTT.

J is TRBJ1-1 and V is TRBV5-6; D perhaps matches TRBD1 (5 bases). V was trimmed by 4 bases and J by 8 bases, leaving 12 bases between them. The CDR3 covers 12 residues. Germline values: CDR1 SGHDT, CDR2 YYEEEE. The DNA for the CDR3 is TGTGCCAGCAGCAAGGCCGGGGGAGAAGCTTTCTTT. Translation gives CASSKAGGEAFF.

This clone is a singleton in its sample. This chain uses TRBV19 with TRBJ1-6; D is unresolved. Per germline, CDR1 LNHDA and CDR2 SQIVND (reference sequence). The CDR3 extends over 12 amino acids. The V end was cut by 5 bases, the J end by 13 bases, with 12 bases between. The CDR3: CASSREGGPLHF. CDR3 nucleotides: TGTGCCAGTAGTCGGGAGGGCGGGCCCCTCCACTTT. The complete variable domain, with remaining parts taken from reference TRBV19 and TRBJ1-6, reads DGGITQSPKYLFRKEGQNVTLSCEQNLNHDAMYWYRQDPGQGLRLIYYSQIVNDFQKGDIAEGYSVSREKKESFPLTVTSAQKNPTAFYLCASSREGGPLHFGNGTRLTVT.

The chain links TRBV2 to TRBJ1-5; a weak D match, TRBD1 (5 bases). The CDR3 sequence is 17 residues long. The germline V and J ends were trimmed by 4 bases and 1 base, with 17 bases remaining between them. Germline values: CDR1 SNHLY, CDR2 FYNNEI. This CDR3 reads CASSGGAGLSSNQPQHF. DNA of the CDR3: TGTGCCAGCAGTGGGGGAGCGGGACTTTCAAGCAATCAGCCCCAGCATTTT. Together with reference TRBV2 and TRBJ1-5, the CDR3 gives the full variable domain: EPEVTQTPSHQVTQMGQEVILRCVPISNHLYFYWYRQILGQKVEFLVSFYNNEISEKSEIFDDQFSVERPDGSNFTLKIRSTKLEDSAMYFCASSGGAGLSSNQPQHFGDGTRLSIL.

The chain recombines TRBV2 with TRBJ2-5; D remains unclear. CDR1 is SNHLY and CDR2 is FYNNEI in the germline V gene. The V end lost 2 bases, the J end lost 0 bases, and 4 bases lay between the germline ends. CDR3 length: 13 residues. The CDR3 sequence is CASSESNQETQYF. In DNA form, the CDR3 reads TGTGCCAGCAGTGAAAGCAACCAAGAGACCCAGTACTTC.

V gene TRBV5-5 combines with J gene TRBJ1-3; D uncertain. CDR1 is SGHKS, CDR2 YYEKEE, per germline (reference sequence). The germline V and J ends were trimmed by 0 bases and 5 bases, with 12 bases remaining between them. The CDR3 sequence is 15 residues long. The CDR3 region is CASSLARGLRNTIYF. The DNA of the CDR3 is TGTGCCAGCAGCTTGGCCCGGGGTTTGAGAAACACCATATATTTT.

The gene calls are TRBV30 and TRBJ2-7, with 11 bases lining up with TRBD1. The CDR3 is made up of 14 amino acids. Germline assignment: CDR1 GTSNPN and CDR2 SVGIG (reference sequence). Losses at the gene ends were 0 bases for V and 4 bases for J; bases not matched to a gene: 2. The CDR3 reads CAWSVGTGGYEQYF. CDR3 in DNA: TGTGCCTGGAGTGTTGGGACAGGGGGATACGAGCAGTACTTC.

The genes are TRBV5-4 and TRBJ2-3; 7 positions agree with TRBD2. Germline CDR1 and CDR2: SGHNT and YYREEE (reference sequence). CDR3 size: 15 residues. Trimming at V came to 3 bases and at J to 2 bases, leaving 6 bases not matched to a gene. CDR3 bases: TGTGCCAGCAGCTCGTCCGGGGGGACCACAGATACGCAGTATTTT. Translating gives CASSSSGGTTDTQYF.

The V and J genes are TRBV5-4 and TRBJ2-7, with TRBD2 identical over 7 bases. V trimming: 4 bases; J trimming: 3 bases; junction bases outside the gene matches: 13. The germline V gene has CDR1 SGHNT and CDR2 YYREEE (reference sequence). The CDR3 loop spans 16 amino acids. The chain's CDR3 is CASSGGLDSLLYEQYF. DNA of the CDR3: TGTGCCAGCAGCGGTGGACTAGATAGCCTCCTCTACGAGCAGTACTTC.

The chain has TRBV7-9 and TRBJ1-1; a weak D match, TRBD1 (6 bases). This CDR3 spans 15 amino acids. V shed 5 bases and J shed 2 bases, with 15 bases lying between them. Looked up from germline, CDR1 is SEHNR and CDR2 is FQNEAQ (reference sequence). Here the CDR3 reads CASSQPDSLNTEAFF. CDR3 DNA sequence: TGTGCCAGCAGCCAACCGGACAGCTTAAACACTGAAGCTTTCTTT. The full variable domain, its missing parts supplied by reference TRBV7-9 and TRBJ1-1, is DTGVSQNPRHKITKRGQNVTFRCDPISEHNRLYWYRQTLGQGPEFLTYFQNEAQLEKSRLLSDRFSAERPKGSFSTLEIQRTEQGDSAMYLCASSQPDSLNTEAFFGQGTRLTVV.

V is TRBV18 and J is TRBJ2-1, with D perhaps matching TRBD2 (5 bases). The CDR3 length is 15 residues. V was cut by 6 bases and J by 2 bases, with 14 bases left in between. CDR1 and CDR2 (germline): KGHSH, LQKENI. CDR3 in DNA: TGTGCCAGCTCTTTCGGACTGGATACCTACAATGAGCAGTTCTTC. It specifies CASSFGLDTYNEQFF.

The V and J genes are TRBV30 and TRBJ2-7, with TRBD1 matching 7 bases. The CDR3 runs 12 residues. CDR1 is GTSNPN, CDR2 SVGIG, per germline (reference sequence). Trimming at V came to 5 bases and at J to 0 bases, leaving 1 base not matched to a gene. CDR3 coding DNA: TGTGCCTGGGGGACAGACTCCTACGAGCAGTACTTC. This codes for CAWGTDSYEQYF.

The chain combines TRBV28 with TRBJ2-7; TRBD2 aligns across 9 bases. Germline V gene sequence: CDR1 MDHEN, CDR2 SYDVKM. V was clipped by 7 bases and J by 2 bases; unmatched bases: 9. This CDR3 is 15 amino acids long. The CDR3 is CASTLWAGGTYEQYF. The CDR3 DNA follows: TGTGCCAGCACCCTCTGGGCGGGAGGGACCTACGAGCAGTACTTC.

The V gene is TRBV7-9, the J gene TRBJ2-3; D is unresolved. This CDR3 is built from 12 residues. V gave up 4 bases and J gave up 4 bases, with 6 bases separating them. CDR1 is SEHNR and CDR2 is FQNEAQ in the germline V gene (reference sequence). Here the CDR3 reads CASSSLPDTQYF. CDR3 DNA: TGTGCCAGCAGCTCACTACCAGATACGCAGTATTTT. Looking up the rest from reference TRBV7-9 and TRBJ2-3 gives the full variable domain: DTGVSQNPRHKITKRGQNVTFRCDPISEHNRLYWYRQTLGQGPEFLTYFQNEAQLEKSRLLSDRFSAERPKGSFSTLEIQRTEQGDSAMYLCASSSLPDTQYFGPGTRLTVL.

The rearrangement links TRBV7-9 to TRBJ2-5; 11 nucleotides match TRBD1. This CDR3 has 14 amino acids. The germline V gene encodes CDR1 SEHNR and CDR2 FQNEAQ (reference sequence). Germline trimming cut 5 bases from V and 5 bases from J; bases unmatched to any gene: 4. The DNA for the CDR3 is TGTGCCAGCAGCAGGACAGGGGGCTCGGAGACCCAGTACTTC. Its translation is CASSRTGGSETQYF.

The CDR3 sequence: CASSKGTSGEQYF. The CDR3 DNA sequence: TGTGCCAGCAGCAAAGGGACTAGCGGGGAGCAGTACTTC. This sequence joins TRBV5-5 and TRBJ2-7; 12 bases map to TRBD2. Germline loops: CDR1 SGHKS, CDR2 YYEKEE (reference sequence). Trimming removed 4 bases from V and 7 bases from J; junction bases left unmatched: 3. The CDR3 sequence is 13 residues long.

The rearrangement uses TRBV6-5 and TRBJ1-6, with a tentative D call TRBD1 (5 bases). The germline V gene has CDR1 MNHEY and CDR2 SVGAGI. V gave up 6 bases and J gave up 7 bases, with 13 bases separating them. The CDR3 is 14 residues long. CDR3 sequence: CASRPQGGNSPLHF. CDR3 DNA sequence: TGTGCCAGCAGACCCCAGGGTGGAAATTCACCCCTCCACTTT.

The rearrangement uses TRBV10-3 and TRBJ1-1; 8 nucleotides line up with TRBD1. The length of the CDR3 is 13 residues. Germline values: CDR1 ENHRY, CDR2 SYGVKD. The V and J ends lost 3 bases and 7 bases, in that order; junction bases with no gene match: 4. The CDR3 is CAISEGQGGEAFF. In DNA form, the CDR3 reads TGTGCCATCAGTGAAGGACAGGGAGGTGAAGCTTTCTTT.

The rearrangement uses TRBV5-1 and TRBJ2-1; 9 bases line up with TRBD1. Per germline, CDR1 SGHRS and CDR2 YFSETQ. V gave up 4 bases and J gave up 1 base; unmatched junction bases: 18. This CDR3 comprises 20 residues. The CDR3 sequence: CASSPKAGQGIKVSYNEQFF. CDR3 DNA sequence: TGCGCCAGCAGCCCCAAAGCCGGACAGGGGATTAAAGTATCCTACAATGAGCAGTTCTTC.

The chain carries TRBV7-7 and TRBJ2-5; D perhaps matches TRBD1 (6 bases). The ends were cut back, 4 bases at V and 3 bases at J, with 12 bases in the middle. This CDR3 has 14 residues. Germline V gene sequence: CDR1 SSHAT, CDR2 FNYEAQ (reference sequence). The CDR3 nucleotides are TGTGCCAGCAGCTCGACAGGACGGAAAGAGACCCAGTACTTC. Amino acids: CASSSTGRKETQYF.

The chain is built from TRBV10-1 and TRBJ2-7; 9 nucleotides line up with TRBD2. CDR1 is WNHNN, CDR2 SYGVQD, per germline (reference sequence). Germline trimming cut 6 bases from V and 5 bases from J; bases unmatched to any gene: 17. The CDR3 covers 17 residues. CDR3 residues: CASRVGSGSTKFHEQYF. The CDR3, as DNA: TGCGCCAGCAGAGTGGGTAGCGGGAGCACGAAATTCCACGAGCAGTACTTC.

CDR3 amino acids: CAWSWDRAYGYTF. CDR3 in DNA: TGTGCCTGGAGTTGGGACAGGGCCTATGGCTACACCTTC. The rearrangement joins TRBV30 to TRBJ1-2; 9 positions agree with TRBD1. Germline CDR1 GTSNPN, CDR2 SVGIG (reference sequence). The CDR3 has 13 amino acids. The trim removed 2 bases at V and 4 bases at J, leaving 2 bases unmatched.

The CDR3 bases are TGTGCCAGCAGAAGACACGAGAACACTGAAGCTTTCTTT. This translates into CASRRHENTEAFF. The chain recombines TRBV2 with TRBJ1-1; no reliable D call. V was trimmed by 6 bases and J by 1 base, leaving 9 bases between them. The CDR3 loop spans 13 amino acids. Germline CDR1 is SNHLY and CDR2 is FYNNEI. The variable domain in full, with the rest retrieved from reference TRBV2 and TRBJ1-1, is EPEVTQTPSHQVTQMGQEVILRCVPISNHLYFYWYRQILGQKVEFLVSFYNNEISEKSEIFDDQFSVERPDGSNFTLKIRSTKLEDSAMYFCASRRHENTEAFFGQGTRLTVV.

The chain has TRBV5-1 and TRBJ1-1, with 8 nucleotides matching TRBD1. The CDR3 runs to 16 residues. J lost 0 bases, V lost 3 bases, and 7 bases had no gene match. Germline values: CDR1 SGHRS, CDR2 YFSETQ. The CDR3 coding sequence is TGCGCCAGCAGCTGGGGGACAGGCCGTATGAACACTGAAGCTTTCTTT. Its translation is CASSWGTGRMNTEAFF.

On this clone: An end of the junction differs from the germline gene, which may be a read error. The chain links TRBV7-9 to TRBJ1-1, with D maybe TRBD1 (5 bases). The germline gives CDR1 SEHNR, CDR2 FQNEAQ (reference sequence). The CDR3 consists of 14 residues. CDR3 sequence (DNA): TGTTCCAGCAGCCCAGGACAACAGAACACTGAAGCTTTCTTT. Its protein is CSSSPGQQNTEAFF.

This chain uses TRBV6-5 with TRBJ2-1; 10 bases map to TRBD2. Germline CDR1 is MNHEY and CDR2 is SVGAGI. Unmatched junction bases numbered 6, after V lost 6 bases and J lost 10 bases. The CDR3 consists of 13 residues. CDR3 protein: CASRSSGGQEQFF. Written as DNA, the CDR3 is TGTGCCAGCAGGTCTAGCGGGGGTCAGGAGCAGTTCTTC.

This sequence joins TRBV18 and TRBJ1-2; no clear D. The V end was cut by 4 bases, the J end by 6 bases, with 18 bases between. The CDR3 has 15 residues. Germline lookup yields CDR1 KGHSH and CDR2 LQKENI. CDR3 in DNA: TGTGCCAGCTCACGGGCAGCCCTCTCGGTAGATGGCTACACCTTC. Protein: CASSRAALSVDGYTF.

This rearrangement joins TRBV27 to TRBJ2-7, with 10 bases that match TRBD1. This CDR3 is built from 16 residues. The germline CDR1 and CDR2 sequences are MNHEY and SMNVEV (reference sequence). The trim removed 4 bases at V and 0 bases at J, leaving 6 bases unmatched. In nucleotides, the CDR3 is TGTGCCAGCAGTTCGGGACAGGGGTTGGCCTCCTACGAGCAGTACTTC. Amino acid sequence: CASSSGQGLASYEQYF.

The V call is TRBV6-1, the J call TRBJ1-3; a possible D gene is TRBD1 (5 bases). Trimming pared 11 bases from V and 0 bases from J, leaving 14 bases between. From germline, CDR1 is MNHNS and CDR2 SASEGT. CDR3 size: 14 residues. Here the CDR3 DNA reads TGTGCCGGGTCGACTGGGGCCTCTGGAAACACCATATATTTT. This sequence encodes CAGSTGASGNTIYF.